The clone carrying this T cell receptor (beta chain) came up many times. These data originate in a study of low-dose radiotherapy and immunotherapy resistance in tumors. At the level of the study: The fractionation for Cohort 1 was 0.5 Gy per fraction every 2 weeks, totaling 6.5 Gy. Each patient took aspirin at a dose of 300 mg by mouth once daily over the course of four cycles, with dosing beginning on cycle 1 day 1.

Gene-specific TRAV and TRBV primers were used for first-strand cDNA, covering alpha and beta chains. Using a constant-region primer together with a V-primer adapter, TCRs were subjected to around 20 PCR cycles of amplification. TCRdb processed the reads anew with MiXCR; each CDR3 protein has one entry. The table shows more than 50,000 distinct CDR3 sequences, with about 23% occurring only once. The time point is: after trial treatment. Stated treatment: LDRT plus nivolumab, ipilimumab, low-dose cyclophosphamide and aspirin (RACIN trial). Treatment combined nivolumab, ipilimumab, aspirin, low-dose cyclophosphamide and low-dose radiotherapy in a dose-escalation trial. Eligible patients bore advanced solid tumors devoid of tumor-infiltrating lymphocytes. Trimming took off 8 bases at V and 2 bases at J, with 6 bases between the two ends. The CDR3 sequence is 11 residues long. Germline-derived CDR1 and CDR2 are MDHEN and SYDVKM.

This sequence joins TRBV28 and TRBJ1-2; D uncertain. The clonotype originates from a male donor with prostate cancer. The sample was PBMCs, taken after low-dose radiotherapy plus immunotherapy. The CDR3 DNA reads TGTGCCAGCGAGGCCAACTATGGCTACACCTTC. Translated, it gives CASEANYGYTF.